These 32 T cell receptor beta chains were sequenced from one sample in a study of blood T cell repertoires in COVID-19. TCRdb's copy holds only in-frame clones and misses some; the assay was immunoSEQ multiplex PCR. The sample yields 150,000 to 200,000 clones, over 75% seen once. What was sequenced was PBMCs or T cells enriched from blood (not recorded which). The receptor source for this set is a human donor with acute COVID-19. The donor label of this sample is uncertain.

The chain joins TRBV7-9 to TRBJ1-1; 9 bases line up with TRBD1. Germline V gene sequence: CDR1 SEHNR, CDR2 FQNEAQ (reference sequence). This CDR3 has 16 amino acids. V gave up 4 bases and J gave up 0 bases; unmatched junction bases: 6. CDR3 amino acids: CASSYRGRGVNTEAFF. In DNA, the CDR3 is TGTGCCAGCAGCTACAGGGGGCGCGGGGTGAACACTGAAGCTTTCTTT.

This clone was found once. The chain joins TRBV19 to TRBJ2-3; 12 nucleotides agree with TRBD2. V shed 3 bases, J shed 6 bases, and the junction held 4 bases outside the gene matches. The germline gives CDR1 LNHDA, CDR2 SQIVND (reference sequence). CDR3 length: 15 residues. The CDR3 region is CASSMTTSGGDTQYF. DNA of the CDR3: TGTGCCAGTAGTATGACGACTAGCGGGGGCGATACGCAGTATTTT.

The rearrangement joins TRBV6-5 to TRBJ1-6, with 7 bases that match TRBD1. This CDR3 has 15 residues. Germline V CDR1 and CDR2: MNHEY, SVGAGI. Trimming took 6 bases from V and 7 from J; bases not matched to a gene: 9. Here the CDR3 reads CASREGASPNSPLHF. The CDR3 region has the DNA TGTGCCAGCAGGGAGGGGGCCAGCCCAAATTCACCCCTCCACTTT.

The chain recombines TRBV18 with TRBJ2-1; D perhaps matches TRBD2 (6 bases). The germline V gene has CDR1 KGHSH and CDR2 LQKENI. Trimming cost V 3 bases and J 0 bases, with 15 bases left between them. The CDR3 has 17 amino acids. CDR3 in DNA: TGTGCCAGCTCACCCAGCGAGCGGGTTAGCTCCTACAATGAGCAGTTCTTC. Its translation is CASSPSERVSSYNEQFF.

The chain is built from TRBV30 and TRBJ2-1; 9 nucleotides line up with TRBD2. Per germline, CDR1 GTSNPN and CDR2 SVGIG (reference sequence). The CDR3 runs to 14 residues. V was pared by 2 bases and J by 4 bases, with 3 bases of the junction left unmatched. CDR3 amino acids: CAWSKRGAYNEQFF. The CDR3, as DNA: TGTGCCTGGAGTAAGCGGGGGGCGTACAATGAGCAGTTCTTC.

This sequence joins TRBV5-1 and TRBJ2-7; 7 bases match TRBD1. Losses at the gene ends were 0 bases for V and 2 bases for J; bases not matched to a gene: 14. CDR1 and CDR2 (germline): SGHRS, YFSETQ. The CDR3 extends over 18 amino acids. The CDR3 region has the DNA TGCGCCAGCAGCTTGGAGTACAGGGGCCCCCTGGGAACCTACGAGCAGTACTTC. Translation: CASSLEYRGPLGTYEQYF.

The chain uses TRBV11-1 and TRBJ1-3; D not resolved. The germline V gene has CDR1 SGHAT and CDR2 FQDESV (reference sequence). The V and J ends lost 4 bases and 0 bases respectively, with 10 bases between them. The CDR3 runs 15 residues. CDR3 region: CASSSPEFSGNTIYF. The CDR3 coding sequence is TGTGCCAGCAGCTCACCAGAATTCTCTGGAAACACCATATATTTT.

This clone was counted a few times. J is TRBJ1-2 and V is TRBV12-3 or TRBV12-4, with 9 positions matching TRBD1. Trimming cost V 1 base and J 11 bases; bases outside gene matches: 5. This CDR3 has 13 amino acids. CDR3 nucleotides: TGTGCCAGCAGTTTAGGGACAGGGGAAGGTTACACCTTC. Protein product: CASSLGTGEGYTF.

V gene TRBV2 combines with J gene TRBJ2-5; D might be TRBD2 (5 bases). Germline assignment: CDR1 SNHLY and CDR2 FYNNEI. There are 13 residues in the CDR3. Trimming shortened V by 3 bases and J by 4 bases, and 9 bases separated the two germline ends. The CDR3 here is CASSDSGVETQYF. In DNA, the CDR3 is TGTGCCAGCAGTGATTCCGGGGTAGAGACCCAGTACTTC. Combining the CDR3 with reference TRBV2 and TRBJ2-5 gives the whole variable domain EPEVTQTPSHQVTQMGQEVILRCVPISNHLYFYWYRQILGQKVEFLVSFYNNEISEKSEIFDDQFSVERPDGSNFTLKIRSTKLEDSAMYFCASSDSGVETQYFGPGTRLLVL.

The CDR3 sequence: CASSAGGADYGYTF. The CDR3 coding sequence is TGTGCCAGTAGCGCAGGAGGGGCGGACTATGGCTACACCTTC. The J gene is TRBJ1-2, the V gene TRBV19; possible D gene TRBD1, 5 bases. Germline V gives CDR1 LNHDA, CDR2 SQIVND (reference sequence). The CDR3 loop spans 14 amino acids. V was pared by 6 bases and J by 3 bases, with 14 bases between.

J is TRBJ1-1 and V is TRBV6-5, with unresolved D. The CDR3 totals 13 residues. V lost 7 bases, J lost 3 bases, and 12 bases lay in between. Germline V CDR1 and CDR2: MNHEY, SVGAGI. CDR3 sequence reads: CASKEVLDTEAFF. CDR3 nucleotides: TGTGCCAGCAAGGAGGTATTGGACACTGAAGCTTTCTTT.

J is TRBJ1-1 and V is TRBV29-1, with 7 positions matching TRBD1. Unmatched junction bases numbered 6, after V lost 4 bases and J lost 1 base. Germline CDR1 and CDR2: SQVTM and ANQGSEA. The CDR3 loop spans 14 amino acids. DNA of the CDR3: TGCAGCGTTGCGGTTACAGGGGAGAACACTGAAGCTTTCTTT. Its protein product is CSVAVTGENTEAFF. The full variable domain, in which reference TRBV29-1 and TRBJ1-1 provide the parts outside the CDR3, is SAVISQKPSRDICQRGTSLTIQCQVDSQVTMMFWYRQQPGQSLTLIATANQGSEATYESGFVIDKFPISRPNLTFSTLTVSNMSPEDSSIYLCSVAVTGENTEAFFGQGTRLTVV.

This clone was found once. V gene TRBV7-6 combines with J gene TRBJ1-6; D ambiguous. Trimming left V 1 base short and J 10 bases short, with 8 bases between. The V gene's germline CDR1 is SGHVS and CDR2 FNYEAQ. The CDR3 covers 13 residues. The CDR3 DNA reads TGTGCCAGCAGCTTAGTTGCGAACTCACCCCTCCACTTT. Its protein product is CASSLVANSPLHF. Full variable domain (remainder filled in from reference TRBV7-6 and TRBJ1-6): GAGVSQSPRYKVTKRGQDVALRCDPISGHVSLYWYRQALGQGPEFLTYFNYEAQQDKSGLPNDRFSAERPEGSISTLTIQRTEQRDSAMYRCASSLVANSPLHFGNGTRLTVT.

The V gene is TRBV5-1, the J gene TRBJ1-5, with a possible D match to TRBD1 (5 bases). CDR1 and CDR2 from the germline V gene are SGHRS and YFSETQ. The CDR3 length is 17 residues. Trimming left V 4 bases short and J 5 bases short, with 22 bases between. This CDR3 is CASSPLGGGSADQPQHF. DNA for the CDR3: TGCGCCAGCAGCCCACTGGGGGGAGGTTCAGCGGATCAGCCCCAGCATTTT.

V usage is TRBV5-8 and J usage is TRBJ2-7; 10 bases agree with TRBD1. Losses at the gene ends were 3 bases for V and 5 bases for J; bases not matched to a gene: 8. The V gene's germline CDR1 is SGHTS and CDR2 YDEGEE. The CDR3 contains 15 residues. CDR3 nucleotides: TGTGCCAGCAGCTCTATGGGACAGGGGAGCAACGAGCAGTACTTC. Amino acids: CASSSMGQGSNEQYF. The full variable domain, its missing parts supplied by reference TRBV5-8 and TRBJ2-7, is EAGVTQSPTHLIKTRGQQATLRCSPISGHTSVYWYQQALGLGLQFLLWYDEGEERNRGNFPPRFSGRQFPNYSSELNVNALELEDSALYLCASSSMGQGSNEQYFGPGTRLTVT.

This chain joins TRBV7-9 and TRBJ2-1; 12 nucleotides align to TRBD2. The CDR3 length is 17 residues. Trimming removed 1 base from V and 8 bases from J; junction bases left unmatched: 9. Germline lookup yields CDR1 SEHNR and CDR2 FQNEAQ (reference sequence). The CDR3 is CASSLELLAGGPHEQFF. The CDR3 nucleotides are TGTGCCAGCAGCTTAGAATTGCTAGCGGGGGGGCCGCATGAGCAGTTCTTC.

CDR3 protein: CSASFRDRGVAGANVLTF. The CDR3 DNA follows: TGCAGTGCGAGTTTCCGGGACAGGGGAGTTGCTGGGGCCAACGTCCTGACTTTC. V and J are TRBV20-1 and TRBJ2-6; TRBD1 matches at 10 bases. This CDR3 is built from 18 residues. CDR1 is DFQATT, CDR2 SNEGSKA, per germline (reference sequence). The V segment lost 6 bases and the J segment 2 bases; nucleotides outside the gene matches: 13.

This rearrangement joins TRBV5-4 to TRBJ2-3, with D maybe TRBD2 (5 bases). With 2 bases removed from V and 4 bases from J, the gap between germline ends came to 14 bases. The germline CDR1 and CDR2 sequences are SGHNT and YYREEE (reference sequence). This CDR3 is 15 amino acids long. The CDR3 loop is CASSLYSRLSDTQYF. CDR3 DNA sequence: TGTGCCAGCAGCTTATACTCTAGACTATCAGATACGCAGTATTTT.

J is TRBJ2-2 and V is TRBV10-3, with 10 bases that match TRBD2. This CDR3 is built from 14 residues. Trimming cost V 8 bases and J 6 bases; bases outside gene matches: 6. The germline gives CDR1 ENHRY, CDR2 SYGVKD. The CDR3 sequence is CAIGSGGASGELFF. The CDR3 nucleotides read TGTGCCATCGGGAGCGGGGGGGCCTCCGGGGAGCTGTTTTTT.

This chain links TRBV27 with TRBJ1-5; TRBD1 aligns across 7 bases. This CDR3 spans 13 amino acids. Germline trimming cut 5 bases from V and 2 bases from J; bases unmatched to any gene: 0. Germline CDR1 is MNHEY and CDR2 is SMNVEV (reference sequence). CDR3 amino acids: CASSDRGNQPQHF. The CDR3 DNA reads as TGTGCCAGCAGTGACAGGGGCAATCAGCCCCAGCATTTT.

The CDR3 is CASSPYTRAAGETQYF. Written as DNA, the CDR3 is TGTGCCAGCAGCCCTTATACAAGGGCGGCGGGGGAGACCCAGTACTTC. The gene calls are TRBV4-2 and TRBJ2-5; D possibly corresponds to TRBD2 (6 bases). CDR1 and CDR2 from the germline V gene are LGHNA and YNFKEQ. The CDR3 contains 16 residues. V shed 4 bases and J shed 5 bases, with 20 bases lying between them.

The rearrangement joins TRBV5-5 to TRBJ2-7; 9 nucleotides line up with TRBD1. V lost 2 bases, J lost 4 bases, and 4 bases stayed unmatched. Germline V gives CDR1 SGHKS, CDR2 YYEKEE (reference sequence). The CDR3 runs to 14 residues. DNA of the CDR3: TGTGCCAGCAGCTTACCGGGACAGGGATACGAGCAGTACTTC. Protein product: CASSLPGQGYEQYF. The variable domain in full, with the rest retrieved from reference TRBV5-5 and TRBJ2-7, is DAGVTQSPTHLIKTRGQQVTLRCSPISGHKSVSWYQQVLGQGPQFIFQYYEKEERGRGNFPDRFSARQFPNYSSELNVNALLLGDSALYLCASSLPGQGYEQYFGPGTRLTVT.

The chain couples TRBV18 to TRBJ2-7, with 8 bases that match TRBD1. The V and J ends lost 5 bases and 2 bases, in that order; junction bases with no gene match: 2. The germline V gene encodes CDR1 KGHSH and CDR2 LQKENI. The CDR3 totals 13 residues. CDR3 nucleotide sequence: TGTGCCAGCTCAGCGGGACAGGCCTACGAGCAGTACTTC. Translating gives CASSAGQAYEQYF. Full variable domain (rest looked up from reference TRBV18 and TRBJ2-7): NAGVMQNPRHLVRRRGQEARLRCSPMKGHSHVYWYRQLPEEGLKFMVYLQKENIIDESGMPKERFSAEFPKEGPSILRIQQVVRGDSAAYFCASSAGQAYEQYFGPGTRLTVT.

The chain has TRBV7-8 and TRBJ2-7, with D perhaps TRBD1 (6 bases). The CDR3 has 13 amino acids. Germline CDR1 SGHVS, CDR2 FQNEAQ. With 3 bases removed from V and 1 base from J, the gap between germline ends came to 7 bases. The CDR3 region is CASSFQGSYEQYF. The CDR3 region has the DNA TGTGCCAGCAGCTTTCAGGGGTCCTACGAGCAGTACTTC.

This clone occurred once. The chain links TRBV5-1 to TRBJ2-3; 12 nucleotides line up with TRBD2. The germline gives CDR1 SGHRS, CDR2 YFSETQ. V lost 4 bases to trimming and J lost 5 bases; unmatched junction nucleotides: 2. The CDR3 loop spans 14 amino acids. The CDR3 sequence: CASSRTSGEDTQYF. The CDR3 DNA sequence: TGCGCCAGCAGCCGGACTAGCGGGGAAGATACGCAGTATTTT.

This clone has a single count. The CDR3 region is CASRYRGAGAQYF. The CDR3 DNA follows: TGTGCCAGCCGATACAGGGGCGCCGGGGCCCAGTACTTC. This chain links TRBV5-5 with TRBJ2-5, with 7 nucleotides matching TRBD1. The germline gives CDR1 SGHKS, CDR2 YYEKEE (reference sequence). Unmatched junction bases numbered 12, after V lost 7 bases and J lost 9 bases. The CDR3 extends over 13 amino acids.

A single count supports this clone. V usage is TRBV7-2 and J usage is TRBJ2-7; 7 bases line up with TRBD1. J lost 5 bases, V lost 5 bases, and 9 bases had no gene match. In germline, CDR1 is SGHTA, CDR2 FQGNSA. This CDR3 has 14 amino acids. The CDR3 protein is CASSHFPGGDEQYF. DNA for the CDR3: TGTGCCAGCAGCCATTTCCCAGGGGGAGACGAGCAGTACTTC.

The CDR3 is CASSLGAGAGDTQYF. The DNA of the CDR3 is TGTGCCAGCAGCTTAGGGGCGGGGGCTGGAGATACGCAGTATTTT. This sequence joins TRBV7-3 and TRBJ2-3, with a tentative D call TRBD2 (7 bases). Germline V gene data show CDR1 as SGHTA and CDR2 as FQGTGA. Deletions cut 2 bases from V and 5 bases from J, with 14 bases between. CDR3 length: 15 amino acids.

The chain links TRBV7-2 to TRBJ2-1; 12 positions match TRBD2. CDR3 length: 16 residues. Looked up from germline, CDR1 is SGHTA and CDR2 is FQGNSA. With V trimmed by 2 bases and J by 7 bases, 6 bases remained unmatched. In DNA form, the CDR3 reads TGTGCCAGCAGCTTAACGGCACTAGCGGGGGGTAATGAGCAGTTCTTC. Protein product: CASSLTALAGGNEQFF.

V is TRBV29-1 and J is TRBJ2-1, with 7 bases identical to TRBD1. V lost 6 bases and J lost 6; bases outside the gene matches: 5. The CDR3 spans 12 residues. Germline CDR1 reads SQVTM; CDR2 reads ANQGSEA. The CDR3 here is CSVDGTVNEQFF. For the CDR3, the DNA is TGCAGCGTCGACGGGACAGTCAATGAGCAGTTCTTC.

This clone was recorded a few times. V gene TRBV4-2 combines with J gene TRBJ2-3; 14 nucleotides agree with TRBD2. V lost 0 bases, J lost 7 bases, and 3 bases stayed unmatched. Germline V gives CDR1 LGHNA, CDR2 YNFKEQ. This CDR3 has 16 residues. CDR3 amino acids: CASSQEGTSGGNTQYF. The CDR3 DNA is TGTGCCAGCAGCCAAGAAGGGACTAGCGGGGGTAATACGCAGTATTTT.

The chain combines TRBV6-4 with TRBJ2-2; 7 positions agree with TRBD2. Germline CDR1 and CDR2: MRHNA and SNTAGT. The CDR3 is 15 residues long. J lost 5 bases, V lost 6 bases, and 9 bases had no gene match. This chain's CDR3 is CASSPGRTGTGELFF. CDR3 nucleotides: TGTGCCAGCAGCCCCGGGAGGACGGGTACCGGGGAGCTGTTTTTT.